In this sample, the clone carrying this T cell receptor (beta chain) turned up a few times. Specified time point: newly diagnosed GD, antithyroid drugs for less than 3 months. PBMC-extracted RNA yielded the TCR library. Per germline, CDR1 MDHEN and CDR2 SYDVKM. This CDR3 contains 12 residues. V was clipped by 8 bases and J by 12 bases; unmatched bases: 10. The data were obtained in a study of regulatory T cells in long-lasting Graves disease. Arm-PCR of CDR3 regions with iRepertoire HTBI primers generated TCR beta libraries. MiXCR was run by TCRdb on the multiplex PCR reads, yielding one entry per CDR3 protein. The repertoire holds 510,000 or so distinct CDR3 sequences, with more than 10% as singletons. The sample also formed part of further work on T cells in Graves' hyperthyroidism and ophthalmopathy.

Here the sequenced sample was peripheral blood mononuclear cells (PBMCs), taken at new diagnosis, from a patient treated with antithyroid drugs. The chain has TRBV28 and TRBJ1-1; 9 bases fit TRBD1. The sequence derives from a woman aged 25 to 45 with Graves disease. The CDR3, as DNA: TGTGCCAGCTACGGACAGGGGATCTTTTCTTTCTTT. This sequence encodes CASYGQGIFSFF.